This TCR beta chain was observed in a study of blood T cell repertoires in COVID-19. For the study at large: Material from acute and convalescent COVID-19 was sourced from the United States, Italy and Spain. T cells, B-cell-depleted T cells, or PBMCs supplied cDNA or gDNA.

Original analysis: Amplification of reference gene primers provided the estimated nucleated cell counts. Clones were read by immunoSEQ multiplex PCR, and TCRdb kept only the in-frame ones, dropping some. V and J calls plus clone size are reproduced from that table; the DNA served to infer D and trimming. The sample lists about 46,000 clones, around 93% occurring once. The germline gives CDR1 MDHEN, CDR2 SYDVKM. V shed 2 bases and J 7 bases; nucleotides not matched to a gene: 1. The length of the CDR3 is 14 residues. The receptor was derived from a man aged 50-60 years with acute or convalescent COVID-19. V and J are TRBV28 and TRBJ1-4, with 10 bases identical to TRBD1. Sequencing input: peripheral blood. The CDR3 loop reads CASSLRQGAEKLFF. The CDR3 region has the DNA TGTGCCAGCAGTTTACGACAGGGGGCTGAAAAACTGTTTTTT.